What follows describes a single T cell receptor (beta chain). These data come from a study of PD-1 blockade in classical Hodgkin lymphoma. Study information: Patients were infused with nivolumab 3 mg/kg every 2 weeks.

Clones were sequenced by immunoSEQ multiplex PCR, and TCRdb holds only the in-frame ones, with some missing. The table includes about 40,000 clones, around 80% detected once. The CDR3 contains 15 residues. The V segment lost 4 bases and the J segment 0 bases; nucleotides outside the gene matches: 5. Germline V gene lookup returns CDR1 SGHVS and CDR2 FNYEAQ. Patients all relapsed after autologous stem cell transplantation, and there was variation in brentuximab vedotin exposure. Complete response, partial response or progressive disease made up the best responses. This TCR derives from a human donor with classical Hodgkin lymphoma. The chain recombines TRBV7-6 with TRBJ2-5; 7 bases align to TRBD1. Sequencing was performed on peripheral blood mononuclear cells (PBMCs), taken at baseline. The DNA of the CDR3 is TGTGCCAGCAGCTCTTTGACAGGGAACCAAGAGACCCAGTACTTC. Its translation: CASSSLTGNQETQYF. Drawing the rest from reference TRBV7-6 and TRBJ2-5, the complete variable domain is GAGVSQSPRYKVTKRGQDVALRCDPISGHVSLYWYRQALGQGPEFLTYFNYEAQQDKSGLPNDRFSAERPEGSISTLTIQRTEQRDSAMYRCASSSLTGNQETQYFGPGTRLLVL.